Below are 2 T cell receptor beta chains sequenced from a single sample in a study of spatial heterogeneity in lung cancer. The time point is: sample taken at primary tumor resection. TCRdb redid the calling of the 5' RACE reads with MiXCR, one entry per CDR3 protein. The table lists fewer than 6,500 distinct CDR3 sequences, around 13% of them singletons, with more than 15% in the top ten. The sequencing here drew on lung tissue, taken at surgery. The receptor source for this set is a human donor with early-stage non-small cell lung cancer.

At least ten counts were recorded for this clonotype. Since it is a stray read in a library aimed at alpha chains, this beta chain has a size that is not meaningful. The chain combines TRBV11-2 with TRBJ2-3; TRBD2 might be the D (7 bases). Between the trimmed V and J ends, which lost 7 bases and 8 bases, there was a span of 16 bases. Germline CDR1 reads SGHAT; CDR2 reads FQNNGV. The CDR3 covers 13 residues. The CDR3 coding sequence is TGTGCCAGCATCCCCCCCGGGGGGCTTACGCAGTATTTT. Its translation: CASIPPGGLTQYF.

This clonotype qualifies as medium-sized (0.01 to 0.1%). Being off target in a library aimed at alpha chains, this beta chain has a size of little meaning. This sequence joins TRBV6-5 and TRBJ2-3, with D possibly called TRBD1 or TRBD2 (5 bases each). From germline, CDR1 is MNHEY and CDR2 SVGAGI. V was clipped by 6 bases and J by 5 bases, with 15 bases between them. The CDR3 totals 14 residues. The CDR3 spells CASSPRGPEDTQYF. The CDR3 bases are TGTGCCAGCAGCCCCCGGGGCCCAGAAGATACGCAGTATTTT.